The source of this T cell receptor (beta chain) is a study of T cell responses to AZD1222 COVID-19 vaccine. Sequencing was performed with immunoSEQ multiplex PCR; in TCRdb, only in-frame clones are kept and a portion is missing. This sample has roughly 150,000 clones, with about 87% found just once. The V and J ends lost 0 bases and 14 bases, in that order; junction bases with no gene match: 5. The CDR3 is made up of 12 amino acids. Germline CDR1 SGHAT, CDR2 FQNNGV. This sequence originates from an adult in good health. The chain links TRBV11-2 to TRBJ1-1, with 8 nucleotides matching TRBD1. This material consisted of peripheral blood, taken on day 0 of MenACWY control vaccination. The CDR3 region is CASSLESDREFF. CDR3 coding DNA: TGTGCCAGCAGCTTAGAATCGGACAGGGAATTCTTT.